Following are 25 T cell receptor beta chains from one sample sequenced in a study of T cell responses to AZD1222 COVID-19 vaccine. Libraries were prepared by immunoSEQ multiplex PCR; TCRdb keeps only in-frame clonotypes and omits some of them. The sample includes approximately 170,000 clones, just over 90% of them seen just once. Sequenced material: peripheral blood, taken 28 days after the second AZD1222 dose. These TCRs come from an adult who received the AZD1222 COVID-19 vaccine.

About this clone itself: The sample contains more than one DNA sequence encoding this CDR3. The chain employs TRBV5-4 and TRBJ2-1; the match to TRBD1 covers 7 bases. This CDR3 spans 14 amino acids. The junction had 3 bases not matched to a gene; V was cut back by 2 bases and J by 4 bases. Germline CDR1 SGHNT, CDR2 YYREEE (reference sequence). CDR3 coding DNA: TGTGCCAGCAGCTTAAGGGACAGTTACAATGAGCAGTTCTTC. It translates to CASSLRDSYNEQFF.

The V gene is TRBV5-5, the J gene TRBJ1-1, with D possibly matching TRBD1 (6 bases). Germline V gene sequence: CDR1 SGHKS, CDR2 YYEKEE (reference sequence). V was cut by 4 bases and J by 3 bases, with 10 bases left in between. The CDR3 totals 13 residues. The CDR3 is CASSVEGDTEAFF. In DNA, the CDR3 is TGTGCCAGCAGCGTAGAGGGGGACACTGAAGCTTTCTTT.

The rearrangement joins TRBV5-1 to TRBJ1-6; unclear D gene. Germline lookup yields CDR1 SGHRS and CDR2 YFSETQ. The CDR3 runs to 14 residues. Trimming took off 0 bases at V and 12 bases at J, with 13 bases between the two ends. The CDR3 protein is CASSLVSPRGPLHF. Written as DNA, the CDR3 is TGCGCCAGCAGCTTGGTCTCGCCGCGCGGACCCCTCCACTTT.

CDR3 sequence: CANSATAGDTGELFF. The CDR3 DNA sequence: TGTGCCAATAGCGCGACAGCTGGAGACACCGGGGAGCTGTTTTTT. The chain joins TRBV19 to TRBJ2-2, with D tentatively TRBD1 or TRBD2 (5 bases each). This CDR3 comprises 15 residues. V lost 10 bases to trimming and J lost 3 bases, with 18 bases between them. CDR1 is LNHDA and CDR2 is SQIVND in the germline V gene (reference sequence).

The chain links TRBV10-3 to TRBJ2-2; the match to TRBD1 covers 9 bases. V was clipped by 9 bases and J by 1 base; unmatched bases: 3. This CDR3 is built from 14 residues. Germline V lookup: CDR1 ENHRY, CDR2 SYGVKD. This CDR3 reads CAMKGQGNTGELFF. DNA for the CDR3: TGTGCCATGAAGGGACAGGGGAACACCGGGGAGCTGTTTTTT.

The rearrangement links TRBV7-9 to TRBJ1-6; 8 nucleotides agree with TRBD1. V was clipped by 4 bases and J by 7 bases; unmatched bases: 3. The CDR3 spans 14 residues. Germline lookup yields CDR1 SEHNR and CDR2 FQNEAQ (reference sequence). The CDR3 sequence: CASSYRQGNSPLHF. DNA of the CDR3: TGTGCCAGCAGCTATCGACAGGGGAATTCACCCCTCCACTTT.

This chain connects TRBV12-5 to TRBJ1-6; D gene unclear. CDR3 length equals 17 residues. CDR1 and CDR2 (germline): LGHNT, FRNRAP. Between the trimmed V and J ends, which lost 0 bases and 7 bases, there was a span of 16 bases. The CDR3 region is CASGLVLKAARNSPLHF. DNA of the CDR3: TGTGCTAGTGGTTTGGTACTAAAAGCGGCCCGAAATTCACCCCTCCACTTT.

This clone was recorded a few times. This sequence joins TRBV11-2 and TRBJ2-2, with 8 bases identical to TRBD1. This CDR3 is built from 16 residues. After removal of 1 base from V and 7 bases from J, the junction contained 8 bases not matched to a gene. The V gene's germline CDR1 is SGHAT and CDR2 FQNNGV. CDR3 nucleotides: TGTGCCAGCAGCTTAGGCCGAGACAGGGGAATCGGGGAGCTGTTTTTT. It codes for CASSLGRDRGIGELFF.

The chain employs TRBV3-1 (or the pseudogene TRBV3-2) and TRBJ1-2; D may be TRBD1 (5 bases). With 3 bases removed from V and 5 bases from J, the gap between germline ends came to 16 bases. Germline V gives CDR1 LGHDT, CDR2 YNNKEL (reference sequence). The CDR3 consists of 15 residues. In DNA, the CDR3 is TGTGCCAGCAGCCACTATCTGGGGGATAAGTATGGCTACACCTTC. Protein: CASSHYLGDKYGYTF.

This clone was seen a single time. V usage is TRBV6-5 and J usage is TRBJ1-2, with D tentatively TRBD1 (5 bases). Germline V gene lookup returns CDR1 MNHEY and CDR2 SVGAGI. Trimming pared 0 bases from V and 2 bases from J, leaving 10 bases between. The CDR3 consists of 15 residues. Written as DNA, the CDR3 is TGTGCCAGCAGTTACTCCCCCCGGGACAACTATGGCTACACCTTC. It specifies CASSYSPRDNYGYTF.

CDR3 protein: CASSQEIRADTQYF. DNA for the CDR3: TGTGCCAGCAGCCAAGAAATCAGAGCAGATACGCAGTATTTT. The chain uses TRBV14 and TRBJ2-3; D remains ambiguous. V lost 0 bases, J lost 4 bases, and 8 bases lay in between. Germline V gene sequence: CDR1 SGHDN, CDR2 FVKESK. The CDR3 spans 14 residues.

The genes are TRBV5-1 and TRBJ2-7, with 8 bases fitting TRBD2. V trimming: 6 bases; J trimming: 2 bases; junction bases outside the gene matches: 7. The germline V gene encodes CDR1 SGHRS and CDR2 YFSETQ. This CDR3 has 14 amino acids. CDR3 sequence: CASTASGSPYEQYF. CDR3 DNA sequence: TGCGCCAGCACCGCCAGCGGGAGCCCCTACGAGCAGTACTTC.

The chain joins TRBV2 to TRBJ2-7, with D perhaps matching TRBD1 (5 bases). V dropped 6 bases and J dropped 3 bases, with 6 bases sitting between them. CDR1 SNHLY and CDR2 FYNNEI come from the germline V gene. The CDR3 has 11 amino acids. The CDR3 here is CASRGDYEQYF. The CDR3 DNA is TGTGCCAGCAGAGGGGACTACGAGCAGTACTTC. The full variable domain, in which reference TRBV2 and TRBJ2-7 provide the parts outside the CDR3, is EPEVTQTPSHQVTQMGQEVILRCVPISNHLYFYWYRQILGQKVEFLVSFYNNEISEKSEIFDDQFSVERPDGSNFTLKIRSTKLEDSAMYFCASRGDYEQYFGPGTRLTVT.

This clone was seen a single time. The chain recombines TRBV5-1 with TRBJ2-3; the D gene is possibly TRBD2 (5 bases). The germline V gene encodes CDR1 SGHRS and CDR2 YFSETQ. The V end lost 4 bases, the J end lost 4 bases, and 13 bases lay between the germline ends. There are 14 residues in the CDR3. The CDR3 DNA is TGCGCCAGCAGCCCTCGGTGGGGAGCAGATACGCAGTATTTT. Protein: CASSPRWGADTQYF.

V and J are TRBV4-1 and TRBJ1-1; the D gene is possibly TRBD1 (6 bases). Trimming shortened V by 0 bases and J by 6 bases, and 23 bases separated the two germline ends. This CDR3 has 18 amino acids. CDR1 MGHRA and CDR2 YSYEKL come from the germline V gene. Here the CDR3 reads CASSQEGRDTGWASEAFF. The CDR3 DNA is TGCGCCAGCAGCCAAGAGGGGAGGGACACGGGATGGGCCTCTGAAGCTTTCTTT.

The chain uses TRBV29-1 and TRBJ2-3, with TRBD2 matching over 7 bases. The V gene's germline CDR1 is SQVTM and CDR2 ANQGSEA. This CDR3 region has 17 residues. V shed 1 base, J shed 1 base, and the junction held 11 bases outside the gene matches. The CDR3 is CSVEGAGELGGTDTQYF. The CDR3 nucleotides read TGCAGCGTTGAAGGTGCGGGGGAACTGGGGGGCACAGATACGCAGTATTTT.

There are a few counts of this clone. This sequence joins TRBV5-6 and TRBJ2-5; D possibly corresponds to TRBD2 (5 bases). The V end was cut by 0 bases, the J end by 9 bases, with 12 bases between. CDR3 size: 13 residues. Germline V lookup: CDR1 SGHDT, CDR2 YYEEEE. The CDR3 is CASSLGTLGAQYF. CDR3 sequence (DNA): TGTGCCAGCAGCTTGGGAACCCTCGGGGCCCAGTACTTC.

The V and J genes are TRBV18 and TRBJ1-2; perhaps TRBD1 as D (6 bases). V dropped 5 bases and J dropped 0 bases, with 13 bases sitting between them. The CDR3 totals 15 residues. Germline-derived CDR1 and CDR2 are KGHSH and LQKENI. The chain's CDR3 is CASSSYREANYGYTF. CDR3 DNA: TGTGCCAGCTCATCTTACAGGGAAGCTAACTATGGCTACACCTTC.

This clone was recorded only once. CDR3 region: CASSSPGGEKLFF. Written as DNA, the CDR3 is TGCGCCAGCAGCTCCCCCGGTGGTGAAAAACTGTTTTTT. The chain couples TRBV5-1 to TRBJ1-4, with D hard to call. Germline V lookup: CDR1 SGHRS, CDR2 YFSETQ. The length of the CDR3 is 13 residues. V shed 3 bases and J shed 7 bases, with 10 bases lying between them.

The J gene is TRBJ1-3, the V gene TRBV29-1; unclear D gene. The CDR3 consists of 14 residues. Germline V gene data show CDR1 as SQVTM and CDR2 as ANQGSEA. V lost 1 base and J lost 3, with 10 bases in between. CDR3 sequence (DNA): TGCAGCGTTGAAGGAGACGACTTTGGAAACACCATATATTTT. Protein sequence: CSVEGDDFGNTIYF.

CDR3 sequence: CASSLSRLGGYTF. CDR3 sequence (DNA): TGTGCCAGCAGTTTATCGAGGCTTGGGGGCTACACCTTC. The chain has TRBV27 and TRBJ1-2; no firm D call. V dropped 0 bases and J dropped 8 bases, with 10 bases sitting between them. The V gene's germline CDR1 is MNHEY and CDR2 SMNVEV (reference sequence). The CDR3 contains 13 residues.

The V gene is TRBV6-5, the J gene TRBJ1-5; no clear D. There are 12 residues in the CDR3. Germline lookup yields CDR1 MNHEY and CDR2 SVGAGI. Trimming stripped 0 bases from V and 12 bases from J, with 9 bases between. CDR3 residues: CASSYSLGLQHF. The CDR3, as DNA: TGTGCCAGCAGTTACTCGCTCGGTCTCCAGCATTTT.

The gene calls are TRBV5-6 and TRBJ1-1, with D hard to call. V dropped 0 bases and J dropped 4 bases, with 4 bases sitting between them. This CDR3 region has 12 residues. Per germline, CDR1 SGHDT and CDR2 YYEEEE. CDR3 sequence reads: CASSLATTEAFF. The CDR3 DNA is TGTGCCAGCAGCTTGGCCACCACTGAAGCTTTCTTT.

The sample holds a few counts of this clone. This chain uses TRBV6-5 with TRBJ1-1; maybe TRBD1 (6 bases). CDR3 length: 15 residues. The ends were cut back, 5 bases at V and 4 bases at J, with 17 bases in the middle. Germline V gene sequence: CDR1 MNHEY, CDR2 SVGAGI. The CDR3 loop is CASSHNRDASTEAFF. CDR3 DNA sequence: TGTGCCAGCAGTCATAACAGGGACGCGAGCACTGAAGCTTTCTTT.

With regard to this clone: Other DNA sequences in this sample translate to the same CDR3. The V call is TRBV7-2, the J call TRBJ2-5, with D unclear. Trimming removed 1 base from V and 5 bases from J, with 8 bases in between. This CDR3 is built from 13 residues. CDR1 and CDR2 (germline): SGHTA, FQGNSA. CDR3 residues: CASSLGGSETQYF. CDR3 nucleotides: TGTGCCAGCAGCTTAGGTGGAAGCGAGACCCAGTACTTC. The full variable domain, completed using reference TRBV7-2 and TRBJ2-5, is GAGVSQSPSNKVTEKGKDVELRCDPISGHTALYWYRQSLGQGLEFLIYFQGNSAPDKSGLPSDRFSAERTGGSVSTLTIQRTQQEDSAVYLCASSLGGSETQYFGPGTRLLVL.